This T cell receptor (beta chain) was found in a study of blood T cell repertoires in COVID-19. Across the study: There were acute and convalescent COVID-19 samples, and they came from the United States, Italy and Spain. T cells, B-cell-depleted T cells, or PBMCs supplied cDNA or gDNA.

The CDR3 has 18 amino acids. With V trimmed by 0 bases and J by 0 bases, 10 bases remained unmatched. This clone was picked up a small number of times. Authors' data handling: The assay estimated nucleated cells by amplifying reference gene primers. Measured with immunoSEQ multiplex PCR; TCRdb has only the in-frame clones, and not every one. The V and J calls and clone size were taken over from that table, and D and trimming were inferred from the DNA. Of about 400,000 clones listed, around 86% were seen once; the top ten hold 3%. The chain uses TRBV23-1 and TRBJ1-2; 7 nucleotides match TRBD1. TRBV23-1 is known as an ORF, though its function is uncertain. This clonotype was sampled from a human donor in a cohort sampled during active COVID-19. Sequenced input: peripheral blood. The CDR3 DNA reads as TGCGCCAGCAGTCAATCGCGGCCCAGGGGGGCCCCTAACTATGGCTACACCTTC. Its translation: CASSQSRPRGAPNYGYTF.